This entry lists 22 T cell receptor beta chains sequenced from one sample in a study of cytomegalovirus exposure and HLA in healthy donors. The primer mix had 60 Vbeta and 13 Jbeta primers. Clones were read by immunoSEQ multiplex PCR, and TCRdb kept only the in-frame ones, dropping some. The table includes approximately 180,000 clones, 75% to 85% detected once. The sample consisted of PBMCs. The receptors were gathered from a woman under 30 in good health and CMV-seropositive.

The V call is TRBV10-1, the J call TRBJ2-3; D is possibly TRBD2 (5 bases). Germline values: CDR1 WNHNN, CDR2 SYGVQD (reference sequence). The ends were cut back, 3 bases at V and 1 base at J, with 17 bases in the middle. CDR3 size: 17 residues. This CDR3 reads CASSELTTEDGTDTQYF. The CDR3 coding sequence is TGCGCCAGCAGTGAATTGACTACAGAGGATGGCACAGATACGCAGTATTTT.

The chain has TRBV6-1 and TRBJ2-5; 8 positions match TRBD2. After removal of 7 bases from V and 5 bases from J, the junction contained 9 bases not matched to a gene. Germline V gene lookup returns CDR1 MNHNS and CDR2 SASEGT. CDR3 length: 14 amino acids. The CDR3 region is CASNPSGGVETQYF. The DNA of the CDR3 is TGTGCCAGCAATCCTTCCGGGGGGGTTGAGACCCAGTACTTC.

The J gene is TRBJ1-2, the V gene TRBV19; TRBD1 matches at 7 bases. The CDR3 contains 13 residues. CDR1 and CDR2 (germline): LNHDA, SQIVND (reference sequence). Trimming cost V 5 bases and J 4 bases; bases outside gene matches: 4. Written as DNA, the CDR3 is TGTGCCAGTAGTGGTAACAGGGGCTATGGCTACACCTTC. This sequence encodes CASSGNRGYGYTF.

This chain uses TRBV28 with TRBJ2-2; D perhaps matches TRBD1 (6 bases). CDR1 and CDR2 from the germline V gene are MDHEN and SYDVKM. The CDR3 is 14 residues long. Trimming cost V 6 bases and J 9 bases, with 17 bases left between them. The CDR3: CASRPGQTRWELFF. As DNA, the CDR3 is TGTGCCAGCAGGCCAGGACAGACGAGGTGGGAGCTGTTTTTT.

The chain recombines TRBV28 with TRBJ1-2; 7 bases map to TRBD1. CDR1 and CDR2 (germline): MDHEN, SYDVKM. V shed 4 bases, J shed 3 bases, and the junction held 5 bases outside the gene matches. CDR3 length equals 14 residues. The CDR3 coding sequence is TGTGCCAGCAGTTGGCAGACAGGGTACTATGGCTACACCTTC. This codes for CASSWQTGYYGYTF.

The chain links TRBV7-2 to TRBJ2-6; D not certain. Germline CDR1 is SGHTA and CDR2 is FQGNSA. This CDR3 region has 14 residues. V was cut by 5 bases and J by 4 bases, with 9 bases left in between. The CDR3, as DNA: TGTGCCAGCAGCCCGTTTATAGGGGCCAACGTCCTGACTTTC. It yields the protein CASSPFIGANVLTF.

The chain is built from TRBV7-2 and TRBJ1-1, with a possible D match to TRBD1 (5 bases). The germline CDR1 and CDR2 sequences are SGHTA and FQGNSA. The ends were cut back, 0 bases at V and 1 base at J, with 9 bases in the middle. The CDR3 sequence is 15 residues long. The CDR3: CASSLATGGNTEAFF. Here the CDR3 DNA reads TGTGCCAGCAGCTTAGCAACGGGGGGGAACACTGAAGCTTTCTTT. The full variable domain, with the rest looked up from reference TRBV7-2 and TRBJ1-1, is GAGVSQSPSNKVTEKGKDVELRCDPISGHTALYWYRQSLGQGLEFLIYFQGNSAPDKSGLPSDRFSAERTGGSVSTLTIQRTQQEDSAVYLCASSLATGGNTEAFFGQGTRLTVV.

This chain connects TRBV10-3 to TRBJ2-7; perhaps TRBD2 as D (5 bases). Trimming pared 3 bases from V and 2 bases from J, leaving 14 bases between. The CDR3 spans 15 residues. Germline V gene sequence: CDR1 ENHRY, CDR2 SYGVKD. The CDR3 DNA sequence: TGTGCCATCAGTGAACAATTAGGGAGCGCCTACGAGCAGTACTTC. Residues: CAISEQLGSAYEQYF.

The count of this clone is one. The rearrangement uses TRBV30 and TRBJ2-2; TRBD1 matches at 9 bases. The trim removed 2 bases at V and 5 bases at J, leaving 3 bases unmatched. Germline loops: CDR1 GTSNPN, CDR2 SVGIG (reference sequence). CDR3 length: 14 amino acids. Here the CDR3 reads CAWSPGTGTGELFF. CDR3 bases: TGTGCCTGGAGTCCGGGGACAGGGACCGGGGAGCTGTTTTTT.

This chain connects TRBV4-1 to TRBJ1-6; 9 bases map to TRBD1. This CDR3 has 15 amino acids. Germline-derived CDR1 and CDR2 are MGHRA and YSYEKL. The junction had 6 bases not matched to a gene; V was cut back by 4 bases and J by 8 bases. CDR3 in DNA: TGCGCCAGCAGCCCCCCTCGGGACAGGGATTCACCCCTCCACTTT. Its protein product is CASSPPRDRDSPLHF.

This clone was detected once. This chain connects TRBV5-1 to TRBJ1-4; TRBD1 might be the D (6 bases). Trimming removed 2 bases at V and 2 bases at J, with 13 bases between. This CDR3 is 16 amino acids long. Germline values: CDR1 SGHRS, CDR2 YFSETQ. The CDR3 is CASSLFAGVTNEKLFF. Written as DNA, the CDR3 is TGCGCCAGCAGCTTATTTGCAGGGGTCACTAATGAAAAACTGTTTTTT. The full variable domain, in which reference TRBV5-1 and TRBJ1-4 provide the parts outside the CDR3, is KAGVTQTPRYLIKTRGQQVTLSCSPISGHRSVSWYQQTPGQGLQFLFEYFSETQRNKGNFPGRFSGRQFSNSRSEMNVSTLELGDSALYLCASSLFAGVTNEKLFFGSGTQLSVL.

CDR3 in amino acids: CASSRGQGAQGYTF. The CDR3 DNA reads as TGTGCCAGCAGCCGTGGACAGGGGGCGCAAGGCTACACCTTC. The chain has TRBV6-5 and TRBJ1-2; TRBD1 matches at 11 bases. Germline values: CDR1 MNHEY, CDR2 SVGAGI. J lost 8 bases, V lost 6 bases, and 8 bases had no gene match. This CDR3 is 14 amino acids long.

The chain has TRBV5-1 and TRBJ2-2; D gene ambiguous. Germline CDR1 SGHRS, CDR2 YFSETQ. The CDR3 is 15 residues long. V was clipped by 1 base and J by 0 bases, with 7 bases between them. Here the CDR3 DNA reads TGCGCCAGCAGCTTGCTGGCAGCGAACACCGGGGAGCTGTTTTTT. Translating it yields CASSLLAANTGELFF.

The V and J genes are TRBV9 and TRBJ2-5, with 10 bases lining up with TRBD2. The CDR3 is 15 residues long. In germline, CDR1 is SGDLS, CDR2 YYNGEE. Losses at the gene ends were 4 bases for V and 6 bases for J; bases not matched to a gene: 9. CDR3 DNA sequence: TGTGCCAGCAGCAACCAAGCGGGGGGGGGCAAGACCCAGTACTTC. Translation gives CASSNQAGGGKTQYF.

The gene calls are TRBV7-2 and TRBJ1-2, with 8 bases that match TRBD1. Trimming cost V 2 bases and J 4 bases; bases outside gene matches: 6. The CDR3 totals 15 residues. Germline-derived CDR1 and CDR2 are SGHTA and FQGNSA. CDR3 in DNA: TGTGCCAGCAGCTTAAATCTGGGACAGGCCTATGGCTACACCTTC. Its protein product is CASSLNLGQAYGYTF.

V and J are TRBV19 and TRBJ2-7; 9 nucleotides match TRBD1. V was pared by 6 bases and J by 1 base, with 4 bases of the junction left unmatched. This CDR3 comprises 14 residues. Germline CDR1 LNHDA, CDR2 SQIVND (reference sequence). The chain's CDR3 is CASSGQGRSYEQYF. The CDR3 DNA reads as TGTGCCAGTAGCGGACAGGGGCGTTCCTACGAGCAGTACTTC. Looking up the rest from reference TRBV19 and TRBJ2-7 gives the full variable domain: DGGITQSPKYLFRKEGQNVTLSCEQNLNHDAMYWYRQDPGQGLRLIYYSQIVNDFQKGDIAEGYSVSREKKESFPLTVTSAQKNPTAFYLCASSGQGRSYEQYFGPGTRLTVT.

V and J are TRBV7-2 and TRBJ1-3, with D perhaps TRBD1 (6 bases). V was cut by 1 base and J by 0 bases, with 10 bases left in between. The CDR3 totals 16 residues. The germline CDR1 and CDR2 sequences are SGHTA and FQGNSA. The CDR3: CASSLGGQSSGNTIYF. The CDR3 bases are TGTGCCAGCAGCTTAGGCGGACAGTCCTCTGGAAACACCATATATTTT.

The V call is TRBV29-1, the J call TRBJ1-4, with 10 nucleotides matching TRBD1. The CDR3 extends over 13 amino acids. V trimming: 6 bases; J trimming: 7 bases; junction bases outside the gene matches: 5. Per the germline V gene, CDR1 is SQVTM and CDR2 is ANQGSEA. DNA for the CDR3: TGCAGCGTAAGACGGACAGGGGGTGAAAAACTGTTTTTT. It is translated as CSVRRTGGEKLFF.

The chain links TRBV6-4 to TRBJ2-3, with 8 bases lining up with TRBD2. Germline CDR1 reads MRHNA; CDR2 reads SNTAGT. This CDR3 is built from 15 residues. The V segment lost 7 bases and the J segment 2 bases; nucleotides outside the gene matches: 8. CDR3: CASKLGGGPTDTQYF. CDR3 bases: TGTGCCAGCAAGTTGGGCGGGGGGCCCACAGATACGCAGTATTTT.

The CDR3 loop is CASGDRGLVGEQYF. The CDR3 DNA follows: TGTGCCAGCGGGGACAGGGGATTAGTGGGTGAGCAGTACTTC. V gene TRBV6-5 combines with J gene TRBJ2-7; 10 positions match TRBD1. The CDR3 spans 14 residues. The V gene end was trimmed by 8 bases and the J gene end by 7 bases; junction bases not matched to a gene: 11. Germline-derived CDR1 and CDR2 are MNHEY and SVGAGI.

The chain is built from TRBV25-1 and TRBJ2-2; 8 nucleotides align to TRBD2. The CDR3 contains 14 residues. CDR1 is MGHDK and CDR2 is SYGVNS in the germline V gene. The trim removed 5 bases at V and 3 bases at J, leaving 2 bases unmatched. CDR3 loop: CASSSGGYTGELFF. Written as DNA, the CDR3 is TGTGCCAGCAGTAGCGGGGGCTACACCGGGGAGCTGTTTTTT.

This sequence joins TRBV4-1 and TRBJ2-1; 10 bases align to TRBD2. V gave up 3 bases and J gave up 12 bases; unmatched junction bases: 8. The germline V gene has CDR1 MGHRA and CDR2 YSYEKL. The CDR3 extends over 14 amino acids. CDR3 residues: CASSQSGGALGQFF. The CDR3 nucleotides are TGCGCCAGCAGCCAGAGCGGGGGGGCGCTCGGGCAGTTCTTC.